These 25 T cell receptor beta chains came from one sample sequenced in a study of CD8 T cells in Susac syndrome. Random hexamers served to reverse transcribe roughly 0.45 to 1 ug RNA. TCRdb reprocessed the immunoSEQ multiplex PCR reads via MiXCR and lists one record per CDR3 protein. The sample yields around 130,000 distinct CDR3 sequences, 80% seen once. The sequencing sample was made of CD8+ T cells from PBMCs. The source of these receptors is a human donor with multiple sclerosis.

This chain links TRBV28 with TRBJ2-7; no clear D gene. Trimming took 4 bases from V and 7 from J, leaving 11 bases between them. Germline CDR1 MDHEN, CDR2 SYDVKM. The CDR3 spans 12 residues. This CDR3 reads CASSSPPWEQYF. The CDR3 DNA is TGTGCCAGCAGTTCCCCCCCTTGGGAGCAGTACTTC.

This chain connects TRBV20-1 to TRBJ2-5, with TRBD2 matching 16 bases. The CDR3 covers 18 residues. Germline CDR1 reads DFQATT; CDR2 reads SNEGSKA (reference sequence). After removal of 5 bases from V and 5 bases from J, the junction contained 14 bases not matched to a gene. The CDR3 reads CSAEGLAGGGVRLETQYF. CDR3 in DNA: TGCAGTGCTGAGGGACTAGCGGGAGGGGGGGTTCGGCTGGAGACCCAGTACTTC.

The chain recombines TRBV27 with TRBJ1-1, with no clear D. Germline CDR1 reads MNHEY; CDR2 reads SMNVEV (reference sequence). The V gene lost 8 bases and the J gene lost 3 bases, with 13 bases spanning the gap. CDR3 length equals 13 residues. For the CDR3, the DNA is TGTGCCAGCTCAGACATGCTGGACACTGAAGCTTTCTTT. The encoded protein is CASSDMLDTEAFF.

The gene calls are TRBV2 and TRBJ2-7, with D perhaps matching TRBD1 (6 bases). CDR1 and CDR2 (germline): SNHLY, FYNNEI. Trimming pared 2 bases from V and 6 bases from J, leaving 17 bases between. The CDR3 has 15 amino acids. The CDR3 DNA follows: TGTGCCAGCAGTGAAAGAACAGGGAAGAATGGCGAGCAGTACTTC. This encodes CASSERTGKNGEQYF.

The chain recombines TRBV19 with TRBJ1-4; tentatively, D is TRBD1 (5 bases). V was cut by 3 bases and J by 7 bases, with 9 bases left in between. Per germline, CDR1 LNHDA and CDR2 SQIVND (reference sequence). The length of the CDR3 is 13 residues. CDR3 sequence (DNA): TGTGCCAGTAGTATCCAGGGAGGTGAAAAACTGTTTTTT. Its protein product is CASSIQGGEKLFF. The full variable domain, its missing parts supplied by reference TRBV19 and TRBJ1-4, is DGGITQSPKYLFRKEGQNVTLSCEQNLNHDAMYWYRQDPGQGLRLIYYSQIVNDFQKGDIAEGYSVSREKKESFPLTVTSAQKNPTAFYLCASSIQGGEKLFFGSGTQLSVL.

This clonotype was observed a single time. In DNA, the CDR3 is TGCGCCAGCAGCCAACCCCTAGCGGGAGGGTCCACAGATACGCAGTATTTT. Translation: CASSQPLAGGSTDTQYF. J is TRBJ2-3 and V is TRBV4-3, with 12 positions matching TRBD2. This CDR3 has 17 amino acids. Germline V CDR1 and CDR2: LGHNA, YSLEER. V gave up 2 bases and J gave up 2 bases; unmatched junction bases: 5.

The J gene is TRBJ1-2, the V gene TRBV7-9; possibly TRBD1 for D (6 bases). The CDR3 covers 15 residues. V was clipped by 3 bases and J by 6 bases, with 17 bases between them. Germline CDR1 reads SEHNR; CDR2 reads FQNEAQ (reference sequence). The DNA of the CDR3 is TGTGCCAGCAGCTTTTCGGCGGGGGGCCGGGATGGCTACACCTTC. It is translated as CASSFSAGGRDGYTF. Filled out from reference TRBV7-9 and TRBJ1-2, the complete variable domain reads DTGVSQNPRHKITKRGQNVTFRCDPISEHNRLYWYRQTLGQGPEFLTYFQNEAQLEKSRLLSDRFSAERPKGSFSTLEIQRTEQGDSAMYLCASSFSAGGRDGYTFGSGTRLTVV.

The V call is TRBV28, the J call TRBJ1-5, with D tentatively TRBD1 (6 bases). The CDR3 has 14 amino acids. Trimming pared 6 bases from V and 6 bases from J, leaving 15 bases between. Germline lookup yields CDR1 MDHEN and CDR2 SYDVKM. The CDR3 region has the DNA TGTGCCAGCAGGGGGGTGGGGGGCATTCAGCCCCAGCATTTT. It yields the protein CASRGVGGIQPQHF.

The CDR3 DNA is TGTGCCATCGGTTCAGGGGGCCTGAACACTGAAGCTTTCTTT. Protein product: CAIGSGGLNTEAFF. The chain carries TRBV10-3 and TRBJ1-1, with 8 positions matching TRBD1. J gave up 0 bases and V 8 bases, and 5 bases lay outside the gene matches. The CDR3 is 14 residues long. From germline, CDR1 is ENHRY and CDR2 SYGVKD.

The chain combines TRBV14 with TRBJ1-1, with unresolved D. CDR1 SGHDN and CDR2 FVKESK come from the germline V gene. The CDR3 consists of 13 residues. Trimming removed 2 bases at V and 8 bases at J, with 12 bases between. DNA for the CDR3: TGTGCCAGCAGCCAACTAAGTGCGGGGGAAGCTTTCTTT. This sequence encodes CASSQLSAGEAFF.

This rearrangement joins TRBV27 to TRBJ2-1; tentatively, D is TRBD1 (6 bases). The CDR3 sequence is 13 residues long. Trimming left V 2 bases short and J 9 bases short, with 11 bases between. In germline, CDR1 is MNHEY, CDR2 SMNVEV (reference sequence). CDR3 sequence (DNA): TGTGCCAGCAGTTTAGGGGGCGCGGTTGAGCAGTTCTTC. Residues: CASSLGGAVEQFF.

This chain connects TRBV20-1 to TRBJ2-1, with D possibly matching TRBD2 (6 bases). The CDR3 spans 16 residues. Looked up from germline, CDR1 is DFQATT and CDR2 is SNEGSKA (reference sequence). Trimming shortened V by 4 bases and J by 8 bases, and 24 bases separated the two germline ends. CDR3 nucleotides: TGCAGTGCTACTTGGCTTAACCTAGGGAGGCCCGATGAGCAGTTCTTC. This sequence encodes CSATWLNLGRPDEQFF.

V gene TRBV27 combines with J gene TRBJ2-7; 7 positions match TRBD2. The CDR3 contains 15 residues. V gave up 2 bases and J gave up 3 bases; unmatched junction bases: 7. Germline CDR1 reads MNHEY; CDR2 reads SMNVEV (reference sequence). The CDR3 nucleotides are TGTGCCAGCAGTTTAATAGGCGGCGGGGGCTACGAGCAGTACTTC. Protein product: CASSLIGGGGYEQYF.

This clonotype was found a few times. The genes are TRBV6-1 and TRBJ2-7; maybe TRBD1 (5 bases). V lost 3 bases to trimming and J lost 7 bases, with 16 bases between them. The germline V gene encodes CDR1 MNHNS and CDR2 SASEGT. The CDR3 has 14 amino acids. CDR3 DNA: TGTGCCAGCAGTGAGATCAGGGATGTGTGGGAGCAGTACTTC. Its translation is CASSEIRDVWEQYF.

J is TRBJ2-3 and V is TRBV12-3 or TRBV12-4; maybe TRBD2 (5 bases). Trimming cost V 2 bases and J 2 bases, with 8 bases left between them. CDR3 length: 14 residues. DNA for the CDR3: TGTGCCAGCAGTTTATGGCTAGCCACAGATACGCAGTATTTT. Translation gives CASSLWLATDTQYF.

This clonotype came up a few times. V gene TRBV20-1 combines with J gene TRBJ2-7; D tentatively fits TRBD1 or TRBD2 (7 bases each). This CDR3 has 15 amino acids. Per germline, CDR1 DFQATT and CDR2 SNEGSKA (reference sequence). V dropped 0 bases and J dropped 4 bases, with 16 bases sitting between them. The CDR3 coding sequence is TGCAGTGCTAGAGATTATAGGGGGCGGGAGTACGAGCAGTACTTC. Residues: CSARDYRGREYEQYF.

Remarks on this clonotype: At one of its ends the junction is not consistent with the germline gene, which may arise from a read error. The chain uses TRBV7-7 and TRBJ2-1; D is unclear. There are 16 residues in the CDR3. Germline V lookup: CDR1 SSHAT, CDR2 FNYEAQ (reference sequence). In nucleotides, the CDR3 is TGTGCTAGCAGCTTACATCCGGGCAGCTCCTACAATGAGCAGTTCTTC. Its translation: CASSLHPGSSYNEQFF.

The chain has TRBV3-1 and TRBJ1-3, with D perhaps TRBD1 (5 bases). CDR1 is LGHDT, CDR2 YNNKEL, per germline (reference sequence). The CDR3 runs 17 residues. V was cut by 0 bases and J by 2 bases, with 14 bases left in between. The CDR3, as DNA: TGTGCCAGCAGCCAAGATAGGTGGGGGAGGACTGGAAACACCATATATTTT. Protein sequence: CASSQDRWGRTGNTIYF.

The chain uses TRBV12-3 or TRBV12-4 and TRBJ2-2; the D is unclear. The CDR3 covers 13 residues. Trimming shortened V by 2 bases and J by 3 bases, and 4 bases separated the two germline ends. Here the CDR3 reads CASSLPYTGELFF. The CDR3 bases are TGTGCCAGCAGTTTACCTTACACCGGGGAGCTGTTTTTT.

This clonotype was seen more than once but under ten times. This chain links TRBV4-1 with TRBJ1-2, with TRBD1 matching over 7 bases. The CDR3 consists of 22 residues. After removal of 0 bases from V and 6 bases from J, the junction contained 28 bases not matched to a gene. The V gene's germline CDR1 is MGHRA and CDR2 YSYEKL. CDR3 sequence (DNA): TGCGCCAGCAGCCAAGACGGGGGTGGATCCGGGGACGACCGACCAGGACAGGATGGCTACACCTTC. Its translation is CASSQDGGGSGDDRPGQDGYTF.

The chain couples TRBV6-2 or TRBV6-3 to TRBJ2-3; D not resolved. V was clipped by 0 bases and J by 2 bases, with 12 bases between them. Looked up from germline, CDR1 is MNHEY and CDR2 is SVGEGT. The CDR3 consists of 16 residues. In nucleotides, the CDR3 is TGTGCCAGCAGTTACTCGACCGAATCCTTCACAGATACGCAGTATTTT. It encodes CASSYSTESFTDTQYF.

V gene TRBV7-9 combines with J gene TRBJ2-7, with D tentatively TRBD2 (6 bases). CDR3 length equals 16 residues. V lost 5 bases and J lost 7, with 24 bases in between. Germline-derived CDR1 and CDR2 are SEHNR and FQNEAQ (reference sequence). CDR3 loop: CASSQGTEGPTQEQYF. The CDR3 bases are TGTGCCAGCAGCCAGGGCACGGAGGGCCCGACCCAGGAGCAGTACTTC.

The chain is built from TRBV28 and TRBJ1-2; D remains unclear. The CDR3 is made up of 16 amino acids. Germline loops: CDR1 MDHEN, CDR2 SYDVKM. The germline V and J ends were trimmed by 5 bases and 0 bases, with 16 bases remaining between them. Here the CDR3 DNA reads TGTGCCAGCAGTCCTCGAGGTTGGGTTTCTAACTATGGCTACACCTTC. Amino acids: CASSPRGWVSNYGYTF.

The chain employs TRBV27 and TRBJ1-2, with D tentatively TRBD1 (5 bases). Between the trimmed V and J ends, which lost 5 bases and 8 bases, there was a span of 18 bases. CDR1 MNHEY and CDR2 SMNVEV come from the germline V gene (reference sequence). The CDR3 runs 14 residues. The CDR3 DNA is TGTGCCAGCAGTCCCGGGCCGCGATGGGACGGCTACACCTTC. Encoded protein: CASSPGPRWDGYTF.

The chain links TRBV21-1 to TRBJ1-1; TRBD1, the D gene given by the table, was not confirmed from the DNA. TRBV21-1 is a pseudogene locus. This CDR3 has 11 residues. This chain's CDR3 is CASSKAGGPFF. In DNA form, the CDR3 reads TGTGCCAGCAGCAAAGCGGGGGGCCCTTTCTTT.